Given below is one T cell receptor (beta chain) in context. CDR1 is SGDLS and CDR2 is YYNGEE in the germline V gene. The CDR3 covers 14 residues. V lost 3 bases and J lost 3, with 7 bases in between. These data originate in a study of blood T cell repertoires in COVID-19. Assay used: immunoSEQ multiplex PCR; TCRdb lists only in-frame clones, some missing. Of roughly 220,000 clones in the sample, 86% are singletons; the top ten hold 3.5% to 4.5%. The specimen was PBMCs or T cells enriched from blood (not recorded which). This rearrangement joins TRBV9 to TRBJ1-6, with no clear D. This sequence originates from a woman aged 40 to 50 with acute COVID-19. CDR3 sequence: CASSGQDYNSPLHF. In DNA form, the CDR3 reads TGTGCCAGCAGCGGGCAGGACTATAATTCACCCCTCCACTTT.